Each of the 5 T cell receptor beta chains below was sequenced from the same sample in a study of blood T cell repertoires in COVID-19. Profiled with immunoSEQ multiplex PCR; TCRdb holds only in-frame clones, not every one. Found here are about 230,000 clones, 75% to 90% of them singletons; the top ten hold about 2.5%. Sequencing used peripheral blood. These receptors came from a woman in her 70s with active or convalescent COVID-19.

The V and J genes are TRBV21-1 and TRBJ2-1; the table's D call TRBD2 went unverified against the DNA. TRBV21-1 is a known pseudogene. The CDR3 length is 13 residues. This CDR3 reads CASRLAGAREQFF. The CDR3 coding sequence is TGTGCCTCCAGACTAGCGGGAGCGCGAGAGCAGTTCTTC.

Note on this clone: At one end, the junction sequence differs from germline, possibly due to a read error. J is TRBJ2-7 and V is TRBV18; no clear D gene. This CDR3 has 14 amino acids. Germline CDR1 is KGHSH and CDR2 is LQKENI. CDR3 loop: CASSPPVRYYEQYF. CDR3 DNA: TGTGCCAGCTCCCCACCGGTCCGCTACTACGAGCAGTACTTC.

This clone was recorded many times. J is TRBJ2-1 and V is TRBV24-1; the match to TRBD2 covers 12 bases. Germline V gives CDR1 KGHDR, CDR2 SFDVKD. This CDR3 spans 17 amino acids. J was trimmed by 3 bases and V by 2 bases; bases with no gene match: 4. The CDR3 reads CATSDSGLAGLYNEQFF. In nucleotides, the CDR3 is TGTGCCACCAGTGATTCGGGACTAGCGGGCCTCTACAATGAGCAGTTCTTC.

V is TRBV7-9 and J is TRBJ1-4, with 9 nucleotides matching TRBD1. This CDR3 region has 15 residues. Germline V lookup: CDR1 SEHNR, CDR2 FQNEAQ (reference sequence). After removal of 5 bases from V and 4 bases from J, the junction contained 5 bases not matched to a gene. The CDR3 is CASSDGTGRNEKLFF. As DNA, the CDR3 is TGTGCCAGCAGCGATGGGACAGGGCGTAATGAAAAACTGTTTTTT.

The J gene is TRBJ2-7, the V gene TRBV2; 8 bases align to TRBD1. The CDR3 spans 15 residues. Trimming cost V 8 bases and J 0 bases; bases outside gene matches: 9. The germline V gene has CDR1 SNHLY and CDR2 FYNNEI. CDR3 protein: CASSRKGTGSYEQYF. For the CDR3, the DNA is TGTGCCAGCTCTCGAAAGGGGACAGGCTCCTACGAGCAGTACTTC.